This T cell receptor (beta chain) originates from a study of T cell responses to AZD1222 COVID-19 vaccine. Only in-frame clones appear in the TCRdb table, and some are missing; sequencing was by immunoSEQ multiplex PCR. The table shows approximately 130,000 clones, with over 75% occurring only once. V lost 5 bases and J lost 6, with 5 bases in between. This CDR3 spans 11 amino acids. The germline CDR1 and CDR2 sequences are MNHNY and SVGAGI (reference sequence). The chain carries TRBV6-6 and TRBJ1-5; possible D gene TRBD1, 5 bases. The material sequenced was peripheral blood, taken 28 days after the second AZD1222 dose. The TCR originated in an adult who received the AZD1222 COVID-19 vaccine. CDR3 sequence: CASSRGQPQHF. CDR3 in DNA: TGTGCCAGCAGTAGGGGTCAGCCCCAGCATTTT.